A single TCR beta chain is shown here with its context. Cohort placement rested on clinical history that participants reported themselves. This specimen belongs to a study of blood T cell repertoires in COVID-19. At the level of the study: Sources were T cells, B-cell-depleted T cells, or PBMCs; the material itself was cDNA or gDNA.

Germline CDR1 MNHEY, CDR2 SVGAGI. This CDR3 is 14 amino acids long. Trimming cost V 5 bases and J 2 bases, with 13 bases left between them. Per the authors' pipeline: Counts of nucleated cells, estimated from reference gene primer amplification, were obtained. TCRdb's copy holds only in-frame clones and misses some; the assay was immunoSEQ multiplex PCR. The DNA gave D and trimming, while V, J and clone size come from that table. The table lists a few hundred thousand clones, 87% of them singletons. Sequenced input: PBMCs or T cells enriched from blood (not recorded which). The clonotype originates from a man aged 18 to 29 with acute COVID-19. V and J are TRBV6-5 and TRBJ2-7; D possibly corresponds to TRBD1 (6 bases). The CDR3 bases are TGTGCCAGCAGTAACAGGGTTAGCGCCTACGAGCAGTACTTC. Translating it yields CASSNRVSAYEQYF.